Below, one T cell receptor (beta chain) is given with its context. Antigen: not known. Per germline, CDR1 MNHEY and CDR2 SVGAGI. The CDR3 totals 15 residues. Unmatched junction bases numbered 6, after V lost 2 bases and J lost 8 bases. The source of the sample is a study of cytomegalovirus exposure and HLA in healthy donors. Findings and limits, study-wide: Later, an analysis found that TCR clusters from the first cohort tended to co-occur in the roughly 110 validation repertoires. Among TCR sequences, most were rare, though some public TCRs appeared in many donors.

The assay was immunoSEQ multiplex PCR, and TCRdb's table has in-frame clones only and misses some. The table lists 90,000 or so clones, about 85% of them singletons, with 20% to 25% in the top ten. This sequence was found in a man between 18 and 29 years old in good health and CMV-seropositive. This sequence joins TRBV6-5 and TRBJ2-1, with TRBD1 identical over 10 bases. The specimen was PBMCs. The CDR3 protein is CASSYAWDRGDEQFF. CDR3 nucleotide sequence: TGTGCCAGCAGTTACGCGTGGGACAGGGGCGATGAGCAGTTCTTC.